This passage covers 21 T cell receptor beta chains from one sample sequenced in a study of PD-1 blockade in classical Hodgkin lymphoma. Relapse after autologous stem cell transplantation occurred in every patient, and brentuximab vedotin exposure varied. Assay used: immunoSEQ multiplex PCR; TCRdb lists only in-frame clones, some missing. The table lists 95,000 or so clones, roughly 84% of them singletons, with roughly an eighth in the top ten. Sequenced here: peripheral blood mononuclear cells (PBMCs), sampled at baseline. Receptor source: a human donor with classical Hodgkin lymphoma.

The chain joins TRBV29-1 to TRBJ2-1; D uncertain. Per the germline V gene, CDR1 is SQVTM and CDR2 is ANQGSEA. This CDR3 contains 14 residues. V was pared by 3 bases and J by 3 bases, with 12 bases between. CDR3 in DNA: TGCAGCGTTGAGAGGCCACCCCACTACAATGAGCAGTTCTTC. Amino acid sequence: CSVERPPHYNEQFF.

This clone has more than one count but fewer than ten. In DNA form, the CDR3 reads TGTGCCAGCAGCCCCCTTCTGGCCAGAAACAATCAGCCCCAGCATTTT. Amino acid sequence: CASSPLLARNNQPQHF. V is TRBV7-8 and J is TRBJ1-5; D is undetermined. Germline V gene data show CDR1 as SGHVS and CDR2 as FQNEAQ. CDR3 length equals 16 residues. Trimming pared 5 bases from V and 3 bases from J, leaving 17 bases between. Full variable domain (rest looked up from reference TRBV7-8 and TRBJ1-5): GAGVSQSPRYKVAKRGQDVALRCDPISGHVSLFWYQQALGQGPEFLTYFQNEAQLDKSGLPSDRFFAERPEGSVSTLKIQRTQQEDSAVYLCASSPLLARNNQPQHFGDGTRLSIL.

This clone occurred many times. At the DNA level, this CDR3 is encoded by other sequences in the same sample as well. This rearrangement joins TRBV6-1 to TRBJ2-7, with 9 bases lining up with TRBD2. Trimming at V came to 0 bases and at J to 0 bases, leaving 0 bases not matched to a gene. The CDR3 extends over 15 amino acids. Germline CDR1 is MNHNS and CDR2 is SASEGT. The CDR3 sequence: CASSEALAGSYEQYF. The CDR3 bases are TGTGCCAGCAGTGAAGCACTAGCGGGCTCCTACGAGCAGTACTTC.

The chain couples TRBV18 to TRBJ2-1; TRBD1 might be the D (6 bases). The CDR3 consists of 16 residues. V gave up 2 bases and J gave up 9 bases, with 20 bases separating them. Germline V gene data show CDR1 as KGHSH and CDR2 as LQKENI. In DNA, the CDR3 is TGTGCCAGCTCACCAATTGGACAGTCCGGCTTCTTTGAGCAGTTCTTC. Amino acid sequence: CASSPIGQSGFFEQFF. Full variable domain (missing parts from reference TRBV18 and TRBJ2-1): NAGVMQNPRHLVRRRGQEARLRCSPMKGHSHVYWYRQLPEEGLKFMVYLQKENIIDESGMPKERFSAEFPKEGPSILRIQQVVRGDSAAYFCASSPIGQSGFFEQFFGPGTRLTVL.

The chain combines TRBV5-1 with TRBJ1-4; 7 bases align to TRBD1. Germline values: CDR1 SGHRS, CDR2 YFSETQ. The CDR3 is 15 residues long. V lost 0 bases, J lost 4 bases, and 3 bases stayed unmatched. The CDR3 is CASSLDGTDNEKLFF. The CDR3, as DNA: TGCGCCAGCAGCTTGGACGGGACAGATAATGAAAAACTGTTTTTT.

The V and J genes are TRBV6-5 and TRBJ2-5, with D uncertain. CDR3 size: 13 residues. V lost 4 bases and J lost 4, with 10 bases in between. In germline, CDR1 is MNHEY, CDR2 SVGAGI. The CDR3 loop reads CASSFQPGETQYF. The CDR3 DNA reads as TGTGCCAGCAGTTTTCAACCGGGAGAGACCCAGTACTTC.

This chain connects TRBV13 to TRBJ2-7; tentative D call: TRBD1 (5 bases). Germline V gene data show CDR1 as PRHDT and CDR2 as FYEKMQ (reference sequence). The CDR3 is 13 residues long. Trimming removed 7 bases at V and 3 bases at J, with 13 bases between. CDR3 sequence reads: CASTPRENYEQYF. CDR3 nucleotide sequence: TGTGCCAGCACCCCCAGGGAAAACTACGAGCAGTACTTC.

The table lists this clone with a count of one. The junction shows a germline mismatch at one end, possibly a read error. Different DNA sequences within this sample yield the same CDR3. V gene TRBV15 combines with J gene TRBJ2-1, with D perhaps TRBD1 (5 bases). The germline V gene encodes CDR1 LNHNV and CDR2 YYDKDF (reference sequence). The CDR3 loop spans 12 amino acids. The DNA of the CDR3 is TGCGCCACCAGCAGCCCCAGGGAAACGTTGTTCTTC. This gives the protein CATSSPRETLFF.

This clone was seen just once. The chain combines TRBV18 with TRBJ2-2; D remains ambiguous. Trimming shortened V by 0 bases and J by 2 bases, and 10 bases separated the two germline ends. Germline CDR1 is KGHSH and CDR2 is LQKENI. The CDR3 loop spans 16 amino acids. The CDR3 DNA sequence: TGTGCCAGCTCACCACCCGACTTACTAAACACCGGGGAGCTGTTTTTT. Protein product: CASSPPDLLNTGELFF.

The rearrangement links TRBV19 to TRBJ1-3; tentatively, D is TRBD1 (5 bases). Between the trimmed V and J ends, which lost 9 bases and 0 bases, there was a span of 9 bases. The CDR3 contains 13 residues. CDR1 LNHDA and CDR2 SQIVND come from the germline V gene (reference sequence). The CDR3 region has the DNA TGTGCCAGCGCACAGGTCTCTGGAAACACCATATATTTT. Its translation is CASAQVSGNTIYF. The whole variable domain, remainder taken from reference TRBV19 and TRBJ1-3, is DGGITQSPKYLFRKEGQNVTLSCEQNLNHDAMYWYRQDPGQGLRLIYYSQIVNDFQKGDIAEGYSVSREKKESFPLTVTSAQKNPTAFYLCASAQVSGNTIYFGEGSWLTVV.

The genes are TRBV19 and TRBJ1-2; the D is unclear. The CDR3 extends over 12 amino acids. Trimming took 6 bases from V and 8 from J, leaving 13 bases between them. The germline CDR1 and CDR2 sequences are LNHDA and SQIVND (reference sequence). CDR3 amino acids: CASSVNSAGYTF. In DNA, the CDR3 is TGTGCCAGTAGCGTCAACAGCGCCGGCTACACCTTC.

The chain links TRBV29-1 to TRBJ2-5; D remains ambiguous. Germline CDR1 SQVTM, CDR2 ANQGSEA. This CDR3 contains 13 residues. V shed 5 bases and J shed 3 bases, with 13 bases lying between them. The CDR3 bases are TGCAGCGTTTTAAAACATACCAAAGAGACCCAGTACTTC. Protein: CSVLKHTKETQYF.

About this clone: The CDR3 carries no conserved terminal phenylalanine or tryptophan, so it likely arises from a read error. No DNA is shown, since the ends of the CDR3 on it are uncertain; the CDR3 is the one TCRdb lists. The chain carries TRBV9 and TRBJ1-4. Germline lookup yields CDR1 SGDLS and CDR2 YYNGEE. The CDR3 spans 13 amino acids, including both terminal residues. CDR3 residues: CASSVALKSFPGV.

The J gene is TRBJ1-1, the V gene TRBV5-1, with 7 bases identical to TRBD1. This CDR3 has 15 residues. CDR1 and CDR2 from the germline V gene are SGHRS and YFSETQ. Trimming took 4 bases from V and 3 from J; bases not matched to a gene: 9. CDR3 sequence: CASSQDRLGDTEAFF. The CDR3 nucleotides are TGCGCCAGCAGCCAGGACAGGTTGGGAGACACTGAAGCTTTCTTT.

The chain employs TRBV7-9 and TRBJ2-5; D is undetermined. This CDR3 comprises 11 residues. V was cut by 4 bases and J by 2 bases, with 2 bases left in between. Per germline, CDR1 SEHNR and CDR2 FQNEAQ (reference sequence). In DNA, the CDR3 is TGTGCCAGCAGCTGGCAAGAGACCCAGTACTTC. Translated, it gives CASSWQETQYF.

The gene calls are TRBV4-3 and TRBJ1-4; D is perhaps TRBD1 (5 bases). This CDR3 is 14 amino acids long. Between the trimmed V and J ends, which lost 4 bases and 14 bases, there was a span of 20 bases. Germline values: CDR1 LGHNA, CDR2 YSLEER. CDR3 DNA sequence: TGCGCCAGCAGCCCGACGGGGGGGGAAAGCGGCCTGTTTTTT. This sequence encodes CASSPTGGESGLFF.

The rearrangement links TRBV2 to TRBJ2-1; tentatively, D is TRBD1 (6 bases). Germline V gene lookup returns CDR1 SNHLY and CDR2 FYNNEI. The CDR3 covers 15 residues. V lost 1 base and J 7 bases, leaving 14 bases between the germline ends. The CDR3 DNA follows: TGTGCCAGCAGTGAAGGGGGTCAGGGGAGAAATGAGCAGTTCTTC. This gives the protein CASSEGGQGRNEQFF.

V is TRBV7-9 and J is TRBJ2-7; D call uncertain. V gave up 5 bases and J gave up 1 base, with 9 bases separating them. Germline lookup yields CDR1 SEHNR and CDR2 FQNEAQ (reference sequence). This CDR3 has 13 amino acids. The CDR3 is CASSTDSSYEQYF. The DNA for the CDR3 is TGTGCCAGCAGCACCGACTCTTCCTACGAGCAGTACTTC.

CDR3 in amino acids: CASTGTSGRRANTGELFF. The CDR3 bases are TGTGCCAGCACCGGGACTAGCGGGAGAAGAGCGAACACCGGGGAGCTGTTTTTT. The chain couples TRBV27 to TRBJ2-2, with TRBD2 matching 14 bases. V trimming: 7 bases; J trimming: 0 bases; junction bases outside the gene matches: 7. CDR3 length: 18 amino acids. Germline V CDR1 and CDR2: MNHEY, SMNVEV (reference sequence).

This chain joins TRBV30 and TRBJ1-3; D uncertain. V was clipped by 2 bases and J by 1 base, with 9 bases between them. The length of the CDR3 is 14 residues. CDR1 and CDR2 from the germline V gene are GTSNPN and SVGIG (reference sequence). The CDR3 DNA sequence: TGTGCCTGGAGTCCCGTTAGTTCTGGAAACACCATATATTTT. It codes for CAWSPVSSGNTIYF.

The chain links TRBV4-2 to TRBJ2-1, with TRBD2 as a possible D gene (6 bases). V lost 7 bases, J lost 1 base, and 14 bases lay in between. In germline, CDR1 is LGHNA, CDR2 YNFKEQ. The CDR3 loop spans 15 amino acids. In DNA form, the CDR3 reads TGTGCCAGCAAGCCGGGAGCTAGTTCCTACAATGAGCAGTTCTTC. This codes for CASKPGASSYNEQFF.